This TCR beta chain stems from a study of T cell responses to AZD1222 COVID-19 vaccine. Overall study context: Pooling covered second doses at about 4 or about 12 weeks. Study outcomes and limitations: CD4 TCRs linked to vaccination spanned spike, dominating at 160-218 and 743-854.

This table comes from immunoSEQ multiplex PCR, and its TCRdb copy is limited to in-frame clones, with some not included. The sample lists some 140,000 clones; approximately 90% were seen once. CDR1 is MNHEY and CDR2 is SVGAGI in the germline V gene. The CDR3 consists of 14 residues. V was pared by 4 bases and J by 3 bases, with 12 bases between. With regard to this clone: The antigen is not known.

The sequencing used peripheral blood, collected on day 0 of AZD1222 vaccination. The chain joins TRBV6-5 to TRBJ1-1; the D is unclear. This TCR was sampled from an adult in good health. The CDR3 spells CASSFQRTHTEAFF. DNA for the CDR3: TGTGCCAGCAGTTTTCAGAGAACACACACTGAAGCTTTCTTT.